This passage covers 29 T cell receptor beta chains from one sample sequenced in a study of T cells in localized non-small cell lung cancer (dated by TCRdb to 2018 to 2020). The library came from the immunoSEQ multiplex PCR assay. TCRdb obtained this table from immuneACCESS and retained in-frame rearrangements with V and J assigned. These tables miss some clones; where compared with another copy, unresolved V genes account for less than half of the shortfall, and the remainder is unexplained. The sample includes 55,000 or so clones, with roughly 75% observed a single time. The ten largest clonotypes hold roughly 4.9% of the sample. The material was PBMCs, obtained before any cancer treatment. These receptors were taken from a woman aged 35 to 70 with stage II lung adenocarcinoma.

The chain has TRBV10-3 and TRBJ2-3; TRBD2 matches at 8 bases. Germline loops: CDR1 ENHRY, CDR2 SYGVKD. V lost 10 bases and J lost 4; bases outside the gene matches: 10. CDR3 length: 14 residues. The CDR3 DNA follows: TGTGCCACCTTAGGATACGGGGGGGCAGATACGCAGTATTTT. As protein: CATLGYGGADTQYF.

This clone was picked up a small number of times. The chain joins TRBV19 to TRBJ1-1; D perhaps matches TRBD1 (6 bases). V was shortened by 6 bases and J by 0 bases, with 14 bases between the two germline ends. Germline values: CDR1 LNHDA, CDR2 SQIVND (reference sequence). The CDR3 runs to 15 residues. CDR3 nucleotide sequence: TGTGCCAGTAGCTCCCGGGGGGCGATGAACACTGAAGCTTTCTTT. As protein: CASSSRGAMNTEAFF.

The CDR3 reads CASTPYAYYEQYF. DNA for the CDR3: TGTGCCAGCACCCCATACGCCTACTACGAGCAGTACTTC. The gene calls are TRBV7-2 and TRBJ2-7; D unresolved. CDR1 is SGHTA and CDR2 is FQGNSA in the germline V gene. The CDR3 has 13 amino acids. Trimming cost V 7 bases and J 3 bases, with 13 bases left between them.

The rearrangement uses TRBV20-1 and TRBJ2-5, with a weak D call TRBD1 (6 bases). Trimming cost V 6 bases and J 6 bases, with 11 bases left between them. The CDR3 has 11 amino acids. Germline CDR1 DFQATT, CDR2 SNEGSKA (reference sequence). The CDR3 region is CSAAGEQTQYF. The CDR3 nucleotides are TGCAGTGCGGCAGGGGAACAGACCCAGTACTTC.

This clone came up a few times. The chain links TRBV5-1 to TRBJ1-4, with 9 bases fitting TRBD1. The CDR3 has 16 amino acids. CDR1 is SGHRS and CDR2 is YFSETQ in the germline V gene. Germline trimming cut 4 bases from V and 0 bases from J; bases unmatched to any gene: 4. The CDR3 loop is CASSRTGEATNEKLFF. The CDR3 DNA is TGCGCCAGCAGCCGGACAGGGGAAGCAACTAATGAAAAACTGTTTTTT. The full variable domain, its missing parts supplied by reference TRBV5-1 and TRBJ1-4, is KAGVTQTPRYLIKTRGQQVTLSCSPISGHRSVSWYQQTPGQGLQFLFEYFSETQRNKGNFPGRFSGRQFSNSRSEMNVSTLELGDSALYLCASSRTGEATNEKLFFGSGTQLSVL.

The rearrangement uses TRBV28 and TRBJ1-4, with D possibly TRBD1 on 5 matching bases. Germline V lookup: CDR1 MDHEN, CDR2 SYDVKM. The length of the CDR3 is 19 residues. Trimming shortened V by 3 bases and J by 5 bases, and 25 bases separated the two germline ends. CDR3 sequence reads: CASSFEVWGSTEVNEKLFF. CDR3 DNA: TGTGCCAGCAGTTTTGAAGTGTGGGGCTCCACGGAGGTCAATGAAAAACTGTTTTTT.

This clone appeared a few times. The chain combines TRBV2 with TRBJ1-1; D is perhaps TRBD1 (6 bases). Germline-derived CDR1 and CDR2 are SNHLY and FYNNEI. Trimming shortened V by 6 bases and J by 1 base, and 12 bases separated the two germline ends. The CDR3 has 14 amino acids. DNA of the CDR3: TGTGCCAGCAGGCGGGACAAATCGAACACTGAAGCTTTCTTT. This gives the protein CASRRDKSNTEAFF.

The rearrangement links TRBV29-1 to TRBJ1-1, with 7 bases that match TRBD1. Germline V gene lookup returns CDR1 SQVTM and CDR2 ANQGSEA. V gave up 4 bases and J gave up 7 bases; unmatched junction bases: 9. CDR3 length: 13 residues. The CDR3 nucleotides read TGCAGCGTTGCCGCGCTGGGGGACAGTGAAGCTTTCTTT. Its protein is CSVAALGDSEAFF.

The V call is TRBV7-3, the J call TRBJ2-1; no clear D gene. Per germline, CDR1 SGHTA and CDR2 FQGTGA. Trimming took off 6 bases at V and 8 bases at J, with 14 bases between the two ends. This CDR3 is 13 amino acids long. The CDR3 sequence: CASRSPDDDEQFF. The DNA of the CDR3 is TGTGCCAGCAGGTCCCCGGACGACGATGAGCAGTTCTTC. The full variable domain, rest sourced from reference TRBV7-3 and TRBJ2-1, is GAGVSQTPSNKVTEKGKYVELRCDPISGHTALYWYRQSLGQGPEFLIYFQGTGAADDSGLPNDRFFAVRPEGSVSTLKIQRTERGDSAVYLCASRSPDDDEQFFGPGTRLTVL.

This clone was picked up a small number of times. The chain joins TRBV29-1 to TRBJ2-1; 11 positions match TRBD1. V gave up 8 bases and J gave up 8 bases; unmatched junction bases: 5. The germline V gene encodes CDR1 SQVTM and CDR2 ANQGSEA. The CDR3 is made up of 12 amino acids. The CDR3 DNA reads as TGCAGCTCGCGGACAGGGGGCCATGAGCAGTTCTTC. It yields the protein CSSRTGGHEQFF.

This chain connects TRBV13 to TRBJ1-6, with a possible D match to TRBD1 (6 bases). Per germline, CDR1 PRHDT and CDR2 FYEKMQ (reference sequence). The CDR3 length is 16 residues. The V end was cut by 5 bases, the J end by 3 bases, with 14 bases between. CDR3 in amino acids: CASSLRGFGYNSPLHF. The CDR3 DNA is TGTGCCAGCAGCCTCAGGGGCTTTGGCTATAATTCACCCCTCCACTTT.

The J gene is TRBJ2-1, the V gene TRBV9; 7 bases map to TRBD2. In germline, CDR1 is SGDLS, CDR2 YYNGEE. Trimming at V came to 7 bases and at J to 6 bases, leaving 7 bases not matched to a gene. This CDR3 contains 13 residues. CDR3 amino acids: CASGTSELNEQFF. DNA for the CDR3: TGTGCCAGCGGTACTAGCGAGCTCAATGAGCAGTTCTTC.

The J gene is TRBJ1-2, the V gene TRBV6-5; TRBD1 might be the D (5 bases). V lost 8 bases to trimming and J lost 1 base, with 8 bases between them. Germline CDR1 reads MNHEY; CDR2 reads SVGAGI. The CDR3 length is 12 residues. The CDR3 bases are TGTGCCAGCGAAGGGGATAACTATGGCTACACCTTC. This gives the protein CASEGDNYGYTF.

The J gene is TRBJ2-1, the V gene TRBV18; possible D gene TRBD1, 6 bases. The germline V and J ends were trimmed by 2 bases and 10 bases, with 15 bases remaining between them. The CDR3 consists of 14 residues. Germline CDR1 is KGHSH and CDR2 is LQKENI. The CDR3 sequence is CASSPNPTGNEQFF. CDR3 bases: TGTGCCAGCTCACCAAACCCAACAGGGAACGAGCAGTTCTTC.

As concerns this clone: This may stem from a read error, because a much larger clone lies one nucleotide away. The V and J genes are TRBV7-9 and TRBJ2-5; D is ambiguous. V was trimmed by 6 bases and J by 2 bases, leaving 4 bases between them. Germline values: CDR1 SEHNR, CDR2 FQNEAQ (reference sequence). This CDR3 is built from 11 residues. The CDR3 region has the DNA TGTGCCAGCAGATTACAAGAGACCCAGTACTTC. Protein product: CASRLQETQYF.

The V and J genes are TRBV5-5 and TRBJ1-1; D is undetermined. The CDR3 is 14 amino acids. Germline assignment: CDR1 SGHKS and CDR2 YYEKEE (reference sequence). The V end lost 0 bases, the J end lost 1 base, and 7 bases lay between the germline ends. In DNA form, the CDR3 reads TGTGCCAGCAGCTTGGTACGGGCGAACACTGAAGCTTTCTTT. Amino acid sequence: CASSLVRANTEAFF.

The rearrangement uses TRBV4-3 and TRBJ2-2, with 8 nucleotides matching TRBD2. The germline CDR1 and CDR2 sequences are LGHNA and YSLEER. The CDR3 length is 16 residues. The V gene end was trimmed by 0 bases and the J gene end by 4 bases; junction bases not matched to a gene: 4. The CDR3 nucleotides read TGCGCCAGCAGCCAAGATGCGGCGGGGGGCACCGGGGAGCTGTTTTTT. Protein product: CASSQDAAGGTGELFF.

This clone has just a few counts. The chain links TRBV5-1 to TRBJ1-4; D perhaps matches TRBD1 (5 bases). V shed 4 bases and J shed 5 bases, with 12 bases lying between them. The length of the CDR3 is 14 residues. From germline, CDR1 is SGHRS and CDR2 YFSETQ. The CDR3 sequence is CASSLGRANEKLFF. CDR3 nucleotide sequence: TGCGCCAGCAGCCTGGGACGGGCGAATGAAAAACTGTTTTTT.

The chain joins TRBV2 to TRBJ1-1, with 8 bases that match TRBD1. Germline V gene data show CDR1 as SNHLY and CDR2 as FYNNEI. V lost 8 bases, J lost 0 bases, and 2 bases stayed unmatched. The CDR3 loop spans 13 amino acids. This CDR3 is CASGGQVNTEAFF. The CDR3 DNA reads TGTGCCAGCGGGGGACAGGTGAACACTGAAGCTTTCTTT.

This chain joins TRBV5-5 and TRBJ1-2; the D gene is possibly TRBD1 (5 bases). CDR3 length: 16 residues. Between the trimmed V and J ends, which lost 0 bases and 3 bases, there was a span of 15 bases. Germline CDR1 reads SGHKS; CDR2 reads YYEKEE (reference sequence). CDR3 nucleotides: TGTGCCAGCAGCTTGGATTGGGCAGGGAACGACTATGGCTACACCTTC. Its translation is CASSLDWAGNDYGYTF.

This rearrangement joins TRBV18 to TRBJ2-1, with D perhaps matching TRBD1 (5 bases). V lost 3 bases and J lost 3, with 9 bases in between. CDR1 is KGHSH, CDR2 LQKENI, per germline. The CDR3 extends over 14 amino acids. CDR3 DNA sequence: TGTGCCAGCTCACCTTCGACAGACTACAATGAGCAGTTCTTC. Translated, it gives CASSPSTDYNEQFF.

This clone came up once. The chain has TRBV28 and TRBJ2-1; D possibly uses TRBD1 or TRBD2 (6 bases each). CDR1 MDHEN and CDR2 SYDVKM come from the germline V gene. V was clipped by 5 bases and J by 8 bases, with 22 bases between them. The CDR3 totals 16 residues. DNA for the CDR3: TGTGCCAGCAGTACCCGTACAGGGCTCGGGGGCGATGAGCAGTTCTTC. Encoded protein: CASSTRTGLGGDEQFF.

This clone showed up just a few times. The chain joins TRBV6-5 to TRBJ2-5; perhaps TRBD1 as D (6 bases). V was clipped by 5 bases and J by 4 bases, with 14 bases between them. CDR3 length: 14 residues. The germline V gene has CDR1 MNHEY and CDR2 SVGAGI. The CDR3 spells CASSNLGQPETQYF. In DNA form, the CDR3 reads TGTGCCAGCAGTAACCTCGGACAGCCAGAGACCCAGTACTTC.

The CDR3 nucleotides are TGTGCCAGCAGCCAAGGGATGGACAGGGTTGGTGGCTACACCTTC. It translates to CASSQGMDRVGGYTF. The gene calls are TRBV14 and TRBJ1-2; TRBD1 matches at 8 bases. CDR1 and CDR2 (germline): SGHDN, FVKESK. The CDR3 is 15 residues long. The J segment lost 7 bases and the V segment lost 1 base, leaving 8 bases of the junction unmatched.

The chain uses TRBV6-1 and TRBJ1-2; 9 bases align to TRBD1. This CDR3 has 15 amino acids. V trimming: 3 bases; J trimming: 1 base; junction bases outside the gene matches: 3. The germline V gene has CDR1 MNHNS and CDR2 SASEGT. This chain's CDR3 is CASSEWGQGNYGYTF. For the CDR3, the DNA is TGTGCCAGCAGTGAGTGGGGACAGGGTAACTATGGCTACACCTTC.

In its sample, this clone is medium-sized. This chain links TRBV15 with TRBJ1-1; D unclear. Germline CDR1 LNHNV, CDR2 YYDKDF (reference sequence). The CDR3 covers 13 residues. Deletions cut 0 bases from V and 8 bases from J, with 10 bases between. The CDR3: CATSRDPGLEAFF. The CDR3 nucleotides are TGTGCCACCAGCAGAGATCCGGGGTTGGAAGCTTTCTTT.

There are a few counts of this clone. This sequence joins TRBV9 and TRBJ1-5; no clear D. From germline, CDR1 is SGDLS and CDR2 YYNGEE. The V end lost 0 bases, the J end lost 0 bases, and 7 bases lay between the germline ends. This CDR3 has 15 residues. CDR3 residues: CASSVGSSSNQPQHF. CDR3 bases: TGTGCCAGCAGCGTAGGGTCCAGTAGCAATCAGCCCCAGCATTTT.

The V and J genes are TRBV27 and TRBJ2-2; either TRBD1 or TRBD2 may supply D (5 bases each). Germline V CDR1 and CDR2: MNHEY, SMNVEV (reference sequence). V lost 7 bases and J 4 bases, leaving 10 bases between the germline ends. This CDR3 is 13 amino acids long. The CDR3 loop is CASKGSSTGELFF. CDR3 nucleotides: TGTGCCAGCAAGGGGAGCAGCACCGGGGAGCTGTTTTTT.

The chain couples TRBV19 to TRBJ1-2; D not resolved. This CDR3 region has 13 residues. The germline V and J ends were trimmed by 3 bases and 4 bases, with 9 bases remaining between them. Germline V gene lookup returns CDR1 LNHDA and CDR2 SQIVND (reference sequence). CDR3 nucleotide sequence: TGTGCCAGTAGTATTATCCCGGTCTATGGCTACACCTTC. Protein product: CASSIIPVYGYTF.